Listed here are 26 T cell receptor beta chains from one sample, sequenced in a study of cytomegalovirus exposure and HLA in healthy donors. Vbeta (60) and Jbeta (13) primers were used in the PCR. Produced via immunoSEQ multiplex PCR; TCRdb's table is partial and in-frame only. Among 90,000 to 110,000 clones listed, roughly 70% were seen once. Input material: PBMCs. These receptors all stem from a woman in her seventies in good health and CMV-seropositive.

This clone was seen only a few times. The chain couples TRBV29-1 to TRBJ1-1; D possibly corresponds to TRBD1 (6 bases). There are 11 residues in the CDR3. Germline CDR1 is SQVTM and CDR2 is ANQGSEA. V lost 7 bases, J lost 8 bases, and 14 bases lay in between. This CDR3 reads CSGGQPGEAFF. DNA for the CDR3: TGCAGCGGGGGACAACCCGGGGAAGCTTTCTTT.

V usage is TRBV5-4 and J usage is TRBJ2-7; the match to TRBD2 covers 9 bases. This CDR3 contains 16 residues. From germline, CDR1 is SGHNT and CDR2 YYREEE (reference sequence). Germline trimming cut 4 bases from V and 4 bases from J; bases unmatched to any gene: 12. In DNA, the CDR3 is TGTGCCAGCAGCCCCGATGGTGGGCGGGGGGGATACGAGCAGTACTTC. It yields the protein CASSPDGGRGGYEQYF.

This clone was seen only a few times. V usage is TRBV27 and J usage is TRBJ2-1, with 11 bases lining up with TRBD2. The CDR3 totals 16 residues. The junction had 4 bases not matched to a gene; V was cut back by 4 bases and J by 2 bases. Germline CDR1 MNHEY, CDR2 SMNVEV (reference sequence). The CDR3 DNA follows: TGTGCCAGCAGTTCGATAGCGGGGGGGACCTACAATGAGCAGTTCTTC. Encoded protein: CASSSIAGGTYNEQFF.

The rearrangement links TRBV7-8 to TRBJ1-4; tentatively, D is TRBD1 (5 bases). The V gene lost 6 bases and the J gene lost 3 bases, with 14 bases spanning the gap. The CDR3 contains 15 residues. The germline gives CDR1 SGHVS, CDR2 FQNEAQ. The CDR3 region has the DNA TGTGCCAGCAGATCTACAGGCTTTTCTAATGAAAAACTGTTTTTT. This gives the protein CASRSTGFSNEKLFF.

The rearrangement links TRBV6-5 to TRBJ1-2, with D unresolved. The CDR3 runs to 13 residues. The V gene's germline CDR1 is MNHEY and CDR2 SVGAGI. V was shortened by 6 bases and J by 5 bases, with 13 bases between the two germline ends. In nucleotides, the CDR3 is TGTGCCAGCAGCCCCGAGAGTTCATATGGCTACACCTTC. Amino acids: CASSPESSYGYTF.

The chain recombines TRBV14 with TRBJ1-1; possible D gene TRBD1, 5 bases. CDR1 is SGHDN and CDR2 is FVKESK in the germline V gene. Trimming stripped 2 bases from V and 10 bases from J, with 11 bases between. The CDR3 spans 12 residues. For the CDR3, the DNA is TGTGCCAGCAGCCAAAGGTCGGGGGTAGCTTTCTTT. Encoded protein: CASSQRSGVAFF. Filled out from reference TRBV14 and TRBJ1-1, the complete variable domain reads EAGVTQFPSHSVIEKGQTVTLRCDPISGHDNLYWYRRVMGKEIKFLLHFVKESKQDESGMPNNRFLAERTGGTYSTLKVQPAELEDSGVYFCASSQRSGVAFFGQGTRLTVV.

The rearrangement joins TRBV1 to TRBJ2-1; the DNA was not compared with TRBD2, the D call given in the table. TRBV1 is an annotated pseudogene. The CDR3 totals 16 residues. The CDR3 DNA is TGCACCAGCAGCCAGGTAACTAGCGGGTCCATTAATGAGCAGTTCTTC. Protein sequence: CTSSQVTSGSINEQFF.

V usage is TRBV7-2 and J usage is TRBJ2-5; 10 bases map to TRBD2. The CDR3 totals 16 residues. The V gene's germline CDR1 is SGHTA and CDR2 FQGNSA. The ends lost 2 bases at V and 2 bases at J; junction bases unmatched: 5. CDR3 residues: CASSLNSGGKQETQYF. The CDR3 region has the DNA TGTGCCAGCAGCTTAAATAGCGGGGGGAAACAAGAGACCCAGTACTTC.

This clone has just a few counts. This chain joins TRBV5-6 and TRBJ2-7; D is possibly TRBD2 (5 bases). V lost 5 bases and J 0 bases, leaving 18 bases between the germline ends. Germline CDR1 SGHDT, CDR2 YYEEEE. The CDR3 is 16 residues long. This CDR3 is CASSRAGIGVSYEQYF. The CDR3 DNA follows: TGTGCCAGCAGTCGGGCGGGTATAGGTGTCTCCTACGAGCAGTACTTC.

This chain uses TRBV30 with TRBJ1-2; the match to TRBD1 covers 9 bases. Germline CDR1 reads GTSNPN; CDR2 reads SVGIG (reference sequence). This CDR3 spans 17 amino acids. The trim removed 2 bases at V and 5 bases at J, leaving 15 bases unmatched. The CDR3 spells CAWSMGQGIIVGYGYTF. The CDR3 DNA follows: TGTGCCTGGAGTATGGGACAGGGTATTATAGTGGGGTATGGCTACACCTTC.

CDR3 sequence (DNA): TGTGCCAGCTCACCACCTAATGGGCCAGGGTCGTCTGGGGCCAACGTCCTGACTTTC. Translating gives CASSPPNGPGSSGANVLTF. The chain employs TRBV18 and TRBJ2-6; the D gene is possibly TRBD1 (5 bases). Trimming removed 0 bases at V and 1 base at J, with 16 bases between. The CDR3 spans 19 residues. Looked up from germline, CDR1 is KGHSH and CDR2 is LQKENI.

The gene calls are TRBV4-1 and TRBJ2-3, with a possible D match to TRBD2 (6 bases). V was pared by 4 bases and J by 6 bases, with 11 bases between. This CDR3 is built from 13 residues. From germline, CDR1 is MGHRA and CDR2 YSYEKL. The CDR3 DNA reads TGCGCCAGCAGCCCTTCCCGGGGGGATACGCAGTATTTT. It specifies CASSPSRGDTQYF.

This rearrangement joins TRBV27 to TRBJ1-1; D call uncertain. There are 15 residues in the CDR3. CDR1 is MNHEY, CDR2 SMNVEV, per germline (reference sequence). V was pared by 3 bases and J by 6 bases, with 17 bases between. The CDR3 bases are TGTGCCAGCAGTTTGGACCCCCTATGGAGGGCTGAAGCTTTCTTT. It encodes CASSLDPLWRAEAFF.

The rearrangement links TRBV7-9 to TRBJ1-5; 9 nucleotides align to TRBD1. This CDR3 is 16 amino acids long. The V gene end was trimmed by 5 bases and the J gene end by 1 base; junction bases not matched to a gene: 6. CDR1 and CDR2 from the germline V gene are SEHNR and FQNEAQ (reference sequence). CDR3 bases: TGTGCCAGCAGCCCAGGACAGGGGCAAAGCAATCAGCCCCAGCATTTT. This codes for CASSPGQGQSNQPQHF.

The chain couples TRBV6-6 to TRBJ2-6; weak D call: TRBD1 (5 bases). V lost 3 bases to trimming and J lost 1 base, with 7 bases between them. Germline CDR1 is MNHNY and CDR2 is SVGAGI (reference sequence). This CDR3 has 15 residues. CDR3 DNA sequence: TGTGCCAGCAGTTATCACAGGTCTGGGGCCAACGTCCTGACTTTC. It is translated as CASSYHRSGANVLTF.

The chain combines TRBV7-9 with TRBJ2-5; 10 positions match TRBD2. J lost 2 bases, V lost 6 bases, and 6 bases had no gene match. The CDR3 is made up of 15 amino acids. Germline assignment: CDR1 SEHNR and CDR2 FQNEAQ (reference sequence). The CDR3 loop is CASRSVLAGQETQYF. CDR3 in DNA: TGTGCCAGCAGAAGTGTACTAGCGGGACAAGAGACCCAGTACTTC. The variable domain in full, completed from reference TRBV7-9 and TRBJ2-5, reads DTGVSQNPRHKITKRGQNVTFRCDPISEHNRLYWYRQTLGQGPEFLTYFQNEAQLEKSRLLSDRFSAERPKGSFSTLEIQRTEQGDSAMYLCASRSVLAGQETQYFGPGTRLLVL.

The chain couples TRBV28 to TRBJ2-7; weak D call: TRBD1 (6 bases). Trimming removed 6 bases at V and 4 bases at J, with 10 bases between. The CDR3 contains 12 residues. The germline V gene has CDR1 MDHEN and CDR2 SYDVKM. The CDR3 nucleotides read TGTGCCAGCAGGGGAACAGGGTACGAGCAGTACTTC. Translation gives CASRGTGYEQYF.

In nucleotides, the CDR3 is TGTGCCAGCAGCCCCCAAGGGGGCGGCAATCAGCCCCAGCATTTT. Residues: CASSPQGGGNQPQHF. This chain connects TRBV7-2 to TRBJ1-5; TRBD1 agrees at 7 bases. This CDR3 is 15 amino acids long. The germline V gene has CDR1 SGHTA and CDR2 FQGNSA. With 5 bases clipped from V and 2 bases from J, the junction kept 6 bases outside the gene matches.

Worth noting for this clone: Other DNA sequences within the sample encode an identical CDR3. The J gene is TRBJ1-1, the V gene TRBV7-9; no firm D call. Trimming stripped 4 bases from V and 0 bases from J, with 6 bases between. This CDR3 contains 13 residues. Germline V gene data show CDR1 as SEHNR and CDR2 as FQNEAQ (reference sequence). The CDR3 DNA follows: TGTGCCAGCAGCTCCCAGATGAACACTGAAGCTTTCTTT. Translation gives CASSSQMNTEAFF.

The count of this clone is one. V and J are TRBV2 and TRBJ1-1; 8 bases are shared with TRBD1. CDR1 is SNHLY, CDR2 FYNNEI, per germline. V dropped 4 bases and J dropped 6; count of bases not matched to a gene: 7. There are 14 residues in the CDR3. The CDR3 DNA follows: TGTGCCAGCAGTGCCTACAGGGGGTCCTCTGAAGCTTTCTTT. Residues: CASSAYRGSSEAFF.

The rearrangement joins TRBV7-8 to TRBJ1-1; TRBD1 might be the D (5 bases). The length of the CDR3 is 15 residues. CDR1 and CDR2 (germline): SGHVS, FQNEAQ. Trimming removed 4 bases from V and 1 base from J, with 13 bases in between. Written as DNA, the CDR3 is TGTGCCAGCAGCTATTCGACAGTGGAGAACACTGAAGCTTTCTTT. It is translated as CASSYSTVENTEAFF.

The CDR3 is CASSLPDNTDTQYF. CDR3 coding DNA: TGTGCCAGCTCACTACCGGACAACACAGATACGCAGTATTTT. The J gene is TRBJ2-3, the V gene TRBV18; D is possibly TRBD1 (5 bases). CDR3 length: 14 residues. Between the trimmed V and J ends, which lost 4 bases and 2 bases, there was a span of 10 bases. Per germline, CDR1 KGHSH and CDR2 LQKENI.

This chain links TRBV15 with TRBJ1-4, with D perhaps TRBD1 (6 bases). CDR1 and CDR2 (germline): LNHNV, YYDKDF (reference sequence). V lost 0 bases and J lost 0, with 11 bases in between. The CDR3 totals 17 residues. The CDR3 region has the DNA TGTGCCACCAGCAGAGATGGGGGGGCGTCAACTAATGAAAAACTGTTTTTT. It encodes CATSRDGGASTNEKLFF.

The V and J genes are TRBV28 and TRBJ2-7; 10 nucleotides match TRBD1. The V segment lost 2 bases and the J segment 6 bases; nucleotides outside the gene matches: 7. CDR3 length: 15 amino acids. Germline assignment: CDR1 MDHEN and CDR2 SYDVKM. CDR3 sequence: CASSLQVTGGGEQYF. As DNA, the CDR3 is TGTGCCAGCAGTTTACAGGTGACAGGGGGCGGCGAGCAGTACTTC.

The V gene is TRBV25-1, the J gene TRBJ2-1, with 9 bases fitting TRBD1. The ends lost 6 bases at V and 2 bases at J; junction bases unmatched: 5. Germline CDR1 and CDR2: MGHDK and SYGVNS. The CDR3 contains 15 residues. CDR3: CASSPGTGTYNEQFF. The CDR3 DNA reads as TGTGCCAGCAGCCCCGGGACAGGGACCTACAATGAGCAGTTCTTC.

The CDR3 here is CASGDSSGANVLTF. The CDR3 nucleotides are TGTGCCAGTGGAGACAGCTCTGGGGCCAACGTCCTGACTTTC. This rearrangement joins TRBV19 to TRBJ2-6; TRBD1 might be the D (5 bases). The CDR3 has 14 amino acids. The germline V gene encodes CDR1 LNHDA and CDR2 SQIVND (reference sequence). With 8 bases removed from V and 0 bases from J, the gap between germline ends came to 8 bases.